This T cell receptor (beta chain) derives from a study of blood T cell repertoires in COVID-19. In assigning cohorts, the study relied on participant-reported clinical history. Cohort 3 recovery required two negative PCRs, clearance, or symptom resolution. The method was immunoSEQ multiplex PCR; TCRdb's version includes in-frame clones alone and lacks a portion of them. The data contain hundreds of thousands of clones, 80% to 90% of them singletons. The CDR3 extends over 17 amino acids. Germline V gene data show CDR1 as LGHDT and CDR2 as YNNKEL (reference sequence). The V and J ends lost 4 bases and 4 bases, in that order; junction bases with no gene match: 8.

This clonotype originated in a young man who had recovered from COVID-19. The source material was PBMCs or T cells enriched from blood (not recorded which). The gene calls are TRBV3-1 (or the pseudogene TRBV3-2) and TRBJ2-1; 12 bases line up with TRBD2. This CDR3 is CASSRQGTSGPYNEQFF. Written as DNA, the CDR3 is TGTGCCAGCAGCCGCCAGGGGACTAGCGGGCCATACAATGAGCAGTTCTTC.